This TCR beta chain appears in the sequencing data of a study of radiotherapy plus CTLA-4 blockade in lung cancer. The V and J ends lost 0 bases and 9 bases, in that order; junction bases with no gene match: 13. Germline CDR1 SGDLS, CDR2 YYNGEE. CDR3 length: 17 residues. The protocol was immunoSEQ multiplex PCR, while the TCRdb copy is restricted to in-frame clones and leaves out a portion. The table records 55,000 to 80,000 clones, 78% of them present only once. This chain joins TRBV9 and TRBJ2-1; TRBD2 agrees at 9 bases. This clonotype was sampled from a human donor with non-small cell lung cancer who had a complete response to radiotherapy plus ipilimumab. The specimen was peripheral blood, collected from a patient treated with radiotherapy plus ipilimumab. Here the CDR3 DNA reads TGTGCCAGCAGCGTAGCTACAGGCGGGAGGGCCGGCCTTGAGCAGTTCTTC. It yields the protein CASSVATGGRAGLEQFF.